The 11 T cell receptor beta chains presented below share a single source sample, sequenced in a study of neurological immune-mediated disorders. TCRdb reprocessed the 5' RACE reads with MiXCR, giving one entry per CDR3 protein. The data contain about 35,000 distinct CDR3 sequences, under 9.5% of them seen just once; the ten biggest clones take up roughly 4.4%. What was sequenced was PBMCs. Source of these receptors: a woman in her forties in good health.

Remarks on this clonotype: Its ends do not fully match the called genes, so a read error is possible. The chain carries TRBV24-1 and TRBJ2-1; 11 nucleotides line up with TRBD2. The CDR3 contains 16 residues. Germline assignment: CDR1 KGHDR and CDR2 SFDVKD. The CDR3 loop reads CVTSENSGGAKNEHFF. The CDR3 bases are TGTGTCACCAGTGAAAATAGCGGGGGGGCAAAAAATGAGCATTTCTTC.

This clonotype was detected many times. The CDR3 DNA is TGTGCCAGCAGCCCGGGACGGACGCAAGAGACCCAGTACTTC. This codes for CASSPGRTQETQYF. The chain recombines TRBV6-5 with TRBJ2-5; either TRBD1 or TRBD2 may fit D (5 bases each). CDR1 is MNHEY, CDR2 SVGAGI, per germline. The CDR3 is 14 residues long. V gave up 6 bases and J gave up 2 bases, with 13 bases separating them.

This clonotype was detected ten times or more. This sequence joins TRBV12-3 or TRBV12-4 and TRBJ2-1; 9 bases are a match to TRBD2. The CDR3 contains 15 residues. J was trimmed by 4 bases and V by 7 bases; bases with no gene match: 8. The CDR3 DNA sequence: TGTGCCAGCATTCTTAGCGGGAGCGGTTACAATGAGCAGTTCTTC. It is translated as CASILSGSGYNEQFF.

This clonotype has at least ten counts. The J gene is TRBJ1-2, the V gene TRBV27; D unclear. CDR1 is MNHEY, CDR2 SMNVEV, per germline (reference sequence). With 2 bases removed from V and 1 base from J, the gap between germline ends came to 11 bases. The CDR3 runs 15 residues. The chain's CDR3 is CASSLKPGLNYGYTF. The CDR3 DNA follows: TGTGCCAGCAGTTTAAAGCCAGGACTTAACTATGGCTACACCTTC.

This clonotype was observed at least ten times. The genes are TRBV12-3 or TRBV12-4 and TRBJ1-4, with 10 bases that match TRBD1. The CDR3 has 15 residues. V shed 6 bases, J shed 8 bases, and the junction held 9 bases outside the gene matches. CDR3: CASSVRQGANEKLFF. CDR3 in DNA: TGTGCCAGCAGCGTGAGACAGGGGGCGAACGAAAAACTGTTTTTT.

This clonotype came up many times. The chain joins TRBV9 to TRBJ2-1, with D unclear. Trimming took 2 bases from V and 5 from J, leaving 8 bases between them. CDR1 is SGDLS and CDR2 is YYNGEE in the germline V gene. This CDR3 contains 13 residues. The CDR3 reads CASSVGTHNEQFF. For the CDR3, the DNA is TGTGCCAGCAGCGTTGGAACCCACAATGAGCAGTTCTTC.

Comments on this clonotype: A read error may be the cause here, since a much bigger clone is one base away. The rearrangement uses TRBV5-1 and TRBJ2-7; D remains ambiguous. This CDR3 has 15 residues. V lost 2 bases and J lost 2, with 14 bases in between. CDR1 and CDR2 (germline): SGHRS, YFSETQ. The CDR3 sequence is CASSFGPQTTYEQYF. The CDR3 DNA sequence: TGCGCCAGCAGCTTCGGCCCACAGACCACCTACGAGCAGTACTTC.

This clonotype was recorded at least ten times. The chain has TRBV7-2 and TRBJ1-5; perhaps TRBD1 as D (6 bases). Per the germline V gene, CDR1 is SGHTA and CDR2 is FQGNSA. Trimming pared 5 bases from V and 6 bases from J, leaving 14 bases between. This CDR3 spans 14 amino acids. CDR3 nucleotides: TGTGCCAGCAGCCCGCGACAGGTTGGTCAGCCCCAGCATTTT. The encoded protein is CASSPRQVGQPQHF.

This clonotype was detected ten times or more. CDR3: CASSLSRDTQYF. In DNA form, the CDR3 reads TGTGCCAGCAGTCTTTCTCGGGATACGCAGTATTTT. V is TRBV28 and J is TRBJ2-3, with no clear D. The germline V gene has CDR1 MDHEN and CDR2 SYDVKM. V gave up 5 bases and J gave up 6 bases, with 9 bases separating them. This CDR3 is built from 12 residues.

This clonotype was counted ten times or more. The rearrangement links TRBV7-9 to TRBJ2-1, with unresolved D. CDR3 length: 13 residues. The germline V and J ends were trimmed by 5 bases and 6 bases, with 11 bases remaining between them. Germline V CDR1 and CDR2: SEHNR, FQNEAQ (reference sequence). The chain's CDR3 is CASSLAQFNEQFF. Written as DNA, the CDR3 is TGTGCCAGCAGCCTGGCACAGTTCAATGAGCAGTTCTTC.

CDR3 protein: CASSYGWGNEKLFF. In nucleotides, the CDR3 is TGTGCCAGCAGTTACGGTTGGGGCAATGAAAAACTGTTTTTT. The chain joins TRBV28 to TRBJ1-4; perhaps TRBD1 as D (5 bases). This CDR3 has 14 residues. The germline CDR1 and CDR2 sequences are MDHEN and SYDVKM. The V end was cut by 4 bases, the J end by 5 bases, with 11 bases between.